This T cell receptor (beta chain) was recovered during a study of blood T cells in healthy people across ages. This CDR3 spans 17 amino acids. Deletions cut 4 bases from V and 5 bases from J, with 24 bases between. Findings of the study overall: Observed TCR beta diversity per million T cells went down as age went up. This fall followed a roughly linear course with age.

A second PCR, run for about 6 to 11 cycles, used a sample-barcoded 5' primer plus a J-beta primer mix. TCRdb processed the 5' RACE reads anew with MiXCR; each CDR3 protein has one entry. This sample yields 1,500,000 or so distinct CDR3 sequences, of which around 40% are seen a single time; approximately 4.1% belongs to the top ten. As for this clonotype: Its antigen is unknown.

This TCR was sampled from a woman under 30 in good health. Specimen: blood. The chain combines TRBV12-3 or TRBV12-4 with TRBJ2-7; D unclear. The CDR3 reads CASSSTERPISADEQYF. The CDR3 nucleotides read TGTGCCAGCAGTTCCACCGAACGCCCGATCAGCGCAGACGAGCAGTACTTC.